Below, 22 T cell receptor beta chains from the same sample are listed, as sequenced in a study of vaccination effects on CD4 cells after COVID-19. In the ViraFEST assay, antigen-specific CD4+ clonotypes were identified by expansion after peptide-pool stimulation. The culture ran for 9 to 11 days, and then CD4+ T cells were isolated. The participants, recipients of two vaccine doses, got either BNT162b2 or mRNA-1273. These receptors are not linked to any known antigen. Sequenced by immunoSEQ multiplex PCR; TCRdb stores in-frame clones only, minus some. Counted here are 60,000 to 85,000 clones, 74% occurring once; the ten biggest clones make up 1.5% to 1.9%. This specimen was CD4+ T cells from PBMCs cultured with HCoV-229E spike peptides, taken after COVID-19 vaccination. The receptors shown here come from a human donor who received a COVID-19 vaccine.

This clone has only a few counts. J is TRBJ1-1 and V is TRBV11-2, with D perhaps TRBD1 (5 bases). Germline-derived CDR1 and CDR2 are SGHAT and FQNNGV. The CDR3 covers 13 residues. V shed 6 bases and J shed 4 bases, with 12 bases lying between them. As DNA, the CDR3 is TGTGCCAGCAGAATGACAGAGGTCACTGAAGCTTTCTTT. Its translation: CASRMTEVTEAFF. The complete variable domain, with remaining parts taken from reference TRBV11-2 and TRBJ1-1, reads EAGVAQSPRYKIIEKRQSVAFWCNPISGHATLYWYQQILGQGPKLLIQFQNNGVVDDSQLPKDRFSAERLKGVDSTLKIQPAKLEDSAVYLCASRMTEVTEAFFGQGTRLTVV.

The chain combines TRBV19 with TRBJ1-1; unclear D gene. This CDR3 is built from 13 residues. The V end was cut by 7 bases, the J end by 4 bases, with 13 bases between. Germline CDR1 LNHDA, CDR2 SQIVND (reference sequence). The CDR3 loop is CASNTDRRTEAFF. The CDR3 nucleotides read TGTGCCAGTAACACGGACCGCCGCACTGAAGCTTTCTTT.

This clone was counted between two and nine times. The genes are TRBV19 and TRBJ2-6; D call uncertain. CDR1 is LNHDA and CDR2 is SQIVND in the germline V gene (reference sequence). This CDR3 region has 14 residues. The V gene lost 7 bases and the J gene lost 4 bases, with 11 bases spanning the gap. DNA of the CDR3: TGTGCCAGTATGGAGACGTCCGGGGCCAACGTCCTGACTTTC. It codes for CASMETSGANVLTF. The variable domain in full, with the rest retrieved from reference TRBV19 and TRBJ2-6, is DGGITQSPKYLFRKEGQNVTLSCEQNLNHDAMYWYRQDPGQGLRLIYYSQIVNDFQKGDIAEGYSVSREKKESFPLTVTSAQKNPTAFYLCASMETSGANVLTFGAGSRLTVL.

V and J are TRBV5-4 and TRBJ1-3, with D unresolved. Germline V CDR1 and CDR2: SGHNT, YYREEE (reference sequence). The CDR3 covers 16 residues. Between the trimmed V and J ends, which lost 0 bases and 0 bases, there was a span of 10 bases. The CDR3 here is CASSLGGRNSGNTIYF. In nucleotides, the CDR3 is TGTGCCAGCAGCTTGGGAGGACGGAACTCTGGAAACACCATATATTTT.

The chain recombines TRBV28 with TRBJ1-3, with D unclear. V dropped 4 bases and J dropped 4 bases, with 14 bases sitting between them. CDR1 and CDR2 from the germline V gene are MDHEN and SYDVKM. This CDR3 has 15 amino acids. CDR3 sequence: CASSSLPGSGNTIYF. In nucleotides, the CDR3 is TGTGCCAGCAGTTCCCTCCCCGGGTCGGGAAACACCATATATTTT.

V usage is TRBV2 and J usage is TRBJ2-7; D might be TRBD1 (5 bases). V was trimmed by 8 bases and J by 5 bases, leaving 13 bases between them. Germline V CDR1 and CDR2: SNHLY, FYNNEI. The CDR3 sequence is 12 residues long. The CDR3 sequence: CASRLRDDEQYV. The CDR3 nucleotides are TGTGCCAGCCGACTCAGGGATGACGAGCAGTACGTC.

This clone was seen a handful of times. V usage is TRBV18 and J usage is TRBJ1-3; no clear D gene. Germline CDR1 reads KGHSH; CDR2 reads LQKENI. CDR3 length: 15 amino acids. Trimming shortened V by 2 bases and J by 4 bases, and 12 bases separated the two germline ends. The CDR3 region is CASSPKGGGGNTIYF. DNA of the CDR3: TGTGCCAGCTCACCAAAAGGAGGAGGGGGAAACACCATATATTTT.

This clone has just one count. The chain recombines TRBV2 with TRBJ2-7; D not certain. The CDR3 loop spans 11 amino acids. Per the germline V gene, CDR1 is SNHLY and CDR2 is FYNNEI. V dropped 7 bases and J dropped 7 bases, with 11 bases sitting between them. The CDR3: CASKGKAEQYV. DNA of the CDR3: TGTGCCAGCAAGGGAAAAGCTGAGCAGTACGTC.

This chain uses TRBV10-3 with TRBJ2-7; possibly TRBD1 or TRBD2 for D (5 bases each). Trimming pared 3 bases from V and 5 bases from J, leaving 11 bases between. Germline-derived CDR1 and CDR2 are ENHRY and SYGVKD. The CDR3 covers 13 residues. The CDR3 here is CAISDRDRDEQYV. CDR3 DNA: TGTGCCATCAGTGACCGGGACCGAGACGAGCAGTACGTC.

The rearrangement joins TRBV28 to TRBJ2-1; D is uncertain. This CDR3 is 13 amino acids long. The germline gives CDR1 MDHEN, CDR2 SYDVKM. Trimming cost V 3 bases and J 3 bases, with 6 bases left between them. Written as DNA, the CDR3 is TGTGCCAGCAGTTTTCTCAGCTACAATGAGCAGTTCTTC. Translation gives CASSFLSYNEQFF.

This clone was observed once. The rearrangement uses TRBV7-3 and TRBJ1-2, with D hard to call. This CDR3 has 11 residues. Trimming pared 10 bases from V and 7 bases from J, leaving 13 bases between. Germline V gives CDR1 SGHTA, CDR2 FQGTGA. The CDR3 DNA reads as TGTGCCACCGAGCGAGGTTGTGGCTACACCTTC. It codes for CATERGCGYTF.

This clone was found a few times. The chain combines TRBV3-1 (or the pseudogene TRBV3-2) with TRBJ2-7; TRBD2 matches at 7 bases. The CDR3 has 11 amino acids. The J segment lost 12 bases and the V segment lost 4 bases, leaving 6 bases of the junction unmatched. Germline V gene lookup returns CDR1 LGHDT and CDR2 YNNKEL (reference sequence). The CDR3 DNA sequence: TGTGCCAGCAGCCGACTTGGACTAGGGTACGTC. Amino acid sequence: CASSRLGLGYV.

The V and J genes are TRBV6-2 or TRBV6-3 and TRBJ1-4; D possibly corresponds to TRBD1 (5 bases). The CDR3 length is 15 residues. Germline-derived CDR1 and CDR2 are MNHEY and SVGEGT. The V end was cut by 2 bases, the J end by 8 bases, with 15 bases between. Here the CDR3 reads CASSYPRDRVEKLFF. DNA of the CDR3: TGTGCCAGCAGTTACCCTCGGGACCGAGTAGAAAAACTGTTTTTT.

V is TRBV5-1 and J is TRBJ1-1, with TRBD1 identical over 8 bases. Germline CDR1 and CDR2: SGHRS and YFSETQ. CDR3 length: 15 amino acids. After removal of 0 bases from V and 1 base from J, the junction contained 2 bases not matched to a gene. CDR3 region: CASSLADRENTEAFF. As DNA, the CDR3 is TGCGCCAGCAGCTTGGCGGACAGGGAGAACACTGAAGCTTTCTTT.

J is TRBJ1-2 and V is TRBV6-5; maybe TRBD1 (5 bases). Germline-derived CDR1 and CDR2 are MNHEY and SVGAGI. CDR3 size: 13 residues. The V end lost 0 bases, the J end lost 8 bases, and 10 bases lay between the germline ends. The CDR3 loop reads CASSYSGEGGYTF. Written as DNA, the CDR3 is TGTGCCAGCAGTTACTCAGGGGAGGGCGGCTACACCTTC.

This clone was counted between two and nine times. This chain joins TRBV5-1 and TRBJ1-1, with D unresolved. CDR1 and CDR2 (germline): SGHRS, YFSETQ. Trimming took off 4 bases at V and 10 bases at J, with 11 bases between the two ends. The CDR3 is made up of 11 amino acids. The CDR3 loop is CASSEDHRAFF. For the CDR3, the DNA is TGCGCCAGCAGCGAGGACCACCGAGCTTTCTTT.

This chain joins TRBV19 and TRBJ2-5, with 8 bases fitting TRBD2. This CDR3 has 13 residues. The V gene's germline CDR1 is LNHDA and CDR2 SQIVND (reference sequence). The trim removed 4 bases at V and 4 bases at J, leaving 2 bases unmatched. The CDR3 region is CASSSGGRETQYF. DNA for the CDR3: TGTGCCAGTAGTAGCGGGGGGAGAGAGACCCAGTACTTC.

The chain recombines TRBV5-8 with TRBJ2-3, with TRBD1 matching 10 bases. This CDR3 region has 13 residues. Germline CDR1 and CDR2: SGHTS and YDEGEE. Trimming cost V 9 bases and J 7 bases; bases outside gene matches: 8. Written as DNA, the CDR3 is TGTGCCACTGTAAGACAGGGGGCAAATACGCAGTATTTT. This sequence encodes CATVRQGANTQYF.

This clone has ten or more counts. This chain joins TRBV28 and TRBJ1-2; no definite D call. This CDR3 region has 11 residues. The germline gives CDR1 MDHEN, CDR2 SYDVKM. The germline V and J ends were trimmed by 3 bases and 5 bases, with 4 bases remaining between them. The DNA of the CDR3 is TGTGCCAGCAGTTTGAGGTATGGCTACACCTTC. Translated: CASSLRYGYTF.

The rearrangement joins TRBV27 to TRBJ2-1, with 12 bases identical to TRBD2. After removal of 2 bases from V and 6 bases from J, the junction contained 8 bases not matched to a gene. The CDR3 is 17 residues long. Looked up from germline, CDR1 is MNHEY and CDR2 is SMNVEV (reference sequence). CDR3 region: CASSLTATSGGRNEQFF. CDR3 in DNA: TGTGCCAGCAGTTTAACGGCGACTAGCGGGGGCCGCAATGAGCAGTTCTTC.

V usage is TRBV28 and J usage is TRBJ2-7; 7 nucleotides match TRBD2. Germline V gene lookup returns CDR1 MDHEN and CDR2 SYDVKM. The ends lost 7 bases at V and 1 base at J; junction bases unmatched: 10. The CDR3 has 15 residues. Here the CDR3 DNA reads TGTGCCAGCACCCCCTACGGGGGGAGGTCCTACGAGCAGTACGTC. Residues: CASTPYGGRSYEQYV.

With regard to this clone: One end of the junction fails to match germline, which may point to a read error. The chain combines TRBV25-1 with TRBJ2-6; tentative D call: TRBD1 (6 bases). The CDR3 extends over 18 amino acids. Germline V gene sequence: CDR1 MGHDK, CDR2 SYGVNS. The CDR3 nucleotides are TGTGCCGGCAGTCCCCAGACAGGAAAACTCTCTGGGGCCAACGTCCTGACTTTC. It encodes CAGSPQTGKLSGANVLTF.